This T cell receptor beta chain emerged from a study of blood T cell repertoires in COVID-19. Germline V gene data show CDR1 as MNHEY and CDR2 as SVGEGT. The CDR3 has 15 residues. Losses at the gene ends were 5 bases for V and 10 bases for J; bases not matched to a gene: 14. TCRdb's table, derived via immunoSEQ multiplex PCR, lists solely in-frame clones and lacks some. The table lists about 340,000 clones, more than 75% of them singletons. This clonotype originated in a woman under 30 who had recovered from COVID-19. Sequencing input: peripheral blood. The chain combines TRBV6-2 or TRBV6-3 with TRBJ1-5; 7 bases are shared with TRBD1. CDR3 amino acids: CASSPGQWGGFPQHF. DNA of the CDR3: TGTGCCAGCAGTCCGGGACAGTGGGGAGGTTTTCCCCAGCATTTT.